The 2 T cell receptor beta chains in this list originate from one sample, sequenced in a study of long-term antiretroviral therapy in people with HIV. A v3.0 immunoSEQ assay was performed at survey level. The table came from immunoSEQ multiplex PCR; TCRdb's copy has only in-frame clones and leaves some out. The sample consists of about 28,000 clones, 90% to 95% of them appearing once. The sample consisted of unsorted PBMCs, taken 6.3 years after starting antiretroviral therapy. The receptors were sampled from a man aged 30 to 45 with HIV.

The gene calls are TRBV5-1 and TRBJ2-7; 10 bases are shared with TRBD1. V shed 2 bases and J 1 base; nucleotides not matched to a gene: 3. The germline gives CDR1 SGHRS, CDR2 YFSETQ. The CDR3 has 15 amino acids. CDR3 sequence (DNA): TGCGCCAGCAGCTTTGGGACAGGGGAGTCCTACGAGCAGTACTTC. Encoded protein: CASSFGTGESYEQYF.

The V call is TRBV4-2, the J call TRBJ2-1, with D uncertain. V lost 4 bases, J lost 8 bases, and 18 bases lay in between. CDR3 length: 15 residues. CDR1 and CDR2 (germline): LGHNA, YNFKEQ. The CDR3 protein is CASSRGRSERDEQFF. The CDR3 DNA reads TGTGCCAGCAGCCGCGGCCGAAGTGAAAGGGATGAGCAGTTCTTC.